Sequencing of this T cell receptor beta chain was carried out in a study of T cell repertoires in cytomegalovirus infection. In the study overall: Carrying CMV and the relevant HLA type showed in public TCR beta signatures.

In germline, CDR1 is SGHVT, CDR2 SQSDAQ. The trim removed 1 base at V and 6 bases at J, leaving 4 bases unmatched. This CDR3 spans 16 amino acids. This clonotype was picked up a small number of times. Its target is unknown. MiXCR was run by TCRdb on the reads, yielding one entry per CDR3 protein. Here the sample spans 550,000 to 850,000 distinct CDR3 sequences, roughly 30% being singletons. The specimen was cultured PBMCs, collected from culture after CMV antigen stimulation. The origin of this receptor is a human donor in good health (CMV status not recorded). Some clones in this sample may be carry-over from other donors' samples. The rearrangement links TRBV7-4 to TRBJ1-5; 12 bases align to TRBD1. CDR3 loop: CASSLGRDRGPQPQHF. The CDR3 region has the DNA TGTGCCAGCAGCTTAGGTCGGGACAGGGGGCCTCAGCCCCAGCATTTT.